This T cell receptor (beta chain) was identified in a study of chemoradiotherapy in HPV16-positive cancers. Regarding the study as a whole: For HPV16-positive patients, expanding HPV-responsive T cells associated with longer recurrence-free survival.

Over chemoradiotherapy, repertoires were sampled more than once. Trimming left V 4 bases short and J 6 bases short, with 12 bases between. The CDR3 contains 13 residues. CDR1 and CDR2 from the germline V gene are MGHDK and SYGVNS. Libraries were prepared by immunoSEQ multiplex PCR; TCRdb keeps only in-frame clonotypes and omits some of them. The sample comprises about 7,900 clones, about 79% of which are singletons, and 6.5% to 9.5% rests with the top ten. About this clone itself: Its target is unknown.

The biological material was taken from a patient who underwent chemoradiotherapy. The genes are TRBV25-1 and TRBJ1-2; D uncertain. This TCR came from a human donor with HPV-associated anogenital cancer. CDR3 loop: CASSGSWMDGYTF. The CDR3 DNA is TGTGCCAGCAGTGGAAGTTGGATGGATGGCTACACCTTC.